The sequence of this TCR beta chain was determined in a study of blood T cell repertoires in COVID-19. In assigning cohorts, the study relied on participant-reported clinical history. CDR3 size: 14 residues. The V and J ends lost 3 bases and 8 bases respectively, with 16 bases between them. CDR1 KGHSH and CDR2 LQKENI come from the germline V gene. Here immunoSEQ multiplex PCR was the method, and the copy in TCRdb shows in-frame clones only, minus some. Here the sample spans fewer than 500,000 clones, approximately 88% being singletons. What was sequenced was PBMCs or T cells enriched from blood (not recorded which). The chain uses TRBV18 and TRBJ1-1, with D unclear. The receptor's source is a woman aged 25-40 years with acute COVID-19. For the CDR3, the DNA is TGTGCCAGCTCACCTAACCCGGATTCCGGGGAAGCTTTCTTT. Translated, it gives CASSPNPDSGEAFF.